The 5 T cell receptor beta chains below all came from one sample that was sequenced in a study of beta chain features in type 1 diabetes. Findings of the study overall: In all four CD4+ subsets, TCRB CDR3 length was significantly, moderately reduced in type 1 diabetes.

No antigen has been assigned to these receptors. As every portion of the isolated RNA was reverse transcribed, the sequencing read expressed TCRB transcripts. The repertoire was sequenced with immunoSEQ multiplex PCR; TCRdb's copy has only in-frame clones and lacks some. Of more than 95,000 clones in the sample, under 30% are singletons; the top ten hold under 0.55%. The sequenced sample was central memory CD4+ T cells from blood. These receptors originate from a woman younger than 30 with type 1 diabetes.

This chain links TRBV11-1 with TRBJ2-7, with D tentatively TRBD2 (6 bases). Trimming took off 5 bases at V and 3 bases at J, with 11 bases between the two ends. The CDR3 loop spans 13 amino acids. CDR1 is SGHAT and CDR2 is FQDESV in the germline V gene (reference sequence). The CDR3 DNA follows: TGTGCCAGCAGCAGGCTGGAGGGCTACGAGCAGTACTTC. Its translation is CASSRLEGYEQYF.

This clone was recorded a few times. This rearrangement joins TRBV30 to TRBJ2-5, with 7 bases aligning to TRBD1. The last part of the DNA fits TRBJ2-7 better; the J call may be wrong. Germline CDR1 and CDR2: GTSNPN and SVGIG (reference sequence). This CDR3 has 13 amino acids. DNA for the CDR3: TGTGCCTGGAATCAGGGGGAAACCTACGAGCAGTACTTC. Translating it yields CAWNQGETYEQYF.

In nucleotides, the CDR3 is TGTGCCAGCAGCTTAGGTTCTAGCGCGGCCTACGAGCAGTACTTC. Translating gives CASSLGSSAAYEQYF. The chain recombines TRBV7-2 with TRBJ2-7; weak D call: TRBD2 (6 bases). V was trimmed by 1 base and J by 2 bases, leaving 12 bases between them. Germline V gives CDR1 SGHTA, CDR2 FQGNSA. This CDR3 is built from 15 residues.

This CDR3 is CASRDGTSSYNEQFF. Written as DNA, the CDR3 is TGTGCCAGCAGAGACGGGACTAGCTCCTACAATGAGCAGTTCTTC. The chain employs TRBV7-2 and TRBJ2-1; 8 bases line up with TRBD2. The CDR3 loop spans 15 amino acids. Germline V CDR1 and CDR2: SGHTA, FQGNSA. Unmatched junction bases numbered 4, after V lost 6 bases and J lost 0 bases.

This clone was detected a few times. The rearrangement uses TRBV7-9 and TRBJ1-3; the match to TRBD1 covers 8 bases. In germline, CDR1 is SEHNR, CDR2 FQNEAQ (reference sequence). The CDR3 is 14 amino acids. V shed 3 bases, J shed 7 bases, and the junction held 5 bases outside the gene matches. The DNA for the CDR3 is TGTGCCAGCAGCTTCGGACAGGGCTCCAACACCATATATTTT. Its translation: CASSFGQGSNTIYF.